This is a list of T cell receptor beta chains from one sample in a study of T cells after somatic rescue of genetic block. Method: immunoSEQ multiplex PCR; TCRdb's copy keeps in-frame clones and lacks some. This table holds 110,000 or so clones, about 90% found once. The sequenced sample was peripheral blood mononuclear cells (PBMCs). The receptors derive from a woman aged 18-35 years. Both conserved end residues are part of each CDR3. The D gene is left open where the match is weak. Size is stated for part of the rows, as once, few or many counts, or as a class when the clone is expanded.

D: TRBD1; V: TRBV19; size: -; J: TRBJ2-7; DNA: TGTGCCAGTAGTATAGGACAGGGTTCCTACGAGCAGTACTTC; CDR3: CASSIGQGSYEQYF
D: -; V: TRBV14; size: -; J: TRBJ2-2; DNA: TGTGCCAGCAGCCCCAGGGCGGTGCGTGGGGAGCTGTTTTTT; CDR3: CASSPRAVRGELFF
D: -; V: TRBV27; size: -; J: TRBJ1-6; DNA: TGTGCCAGCAGTCCGCCGAGATCACCCCTCCACTTT; CDR3: CASSPPRSPLHF
D: -; V: TRBV6-4; size: -; J: TRBJ2-2; DNA: TGTGCCAGCAGTGACTCTAGGGAGTCAAACACCGGGGAGCTGTTTTTT; CDR3: CASSDSRESNTGELFF
D: -; V: TRBV7-2; size: -; J: TRBJ1-2; DNA: TGTGCCAGCAGCTTAGCCCCGGTACTTGTAGGAGACTATGGCTACACCTTC; CDR3: CASSLAPVLVGDYGYTF
D: -; V: TRBV4-1; size: -; J: TRBJ1-4; DNA: TGCGCCAGCAGCCAAGTTCTCGACCTCCGGAGGGAAAAACTGTTTTTT; CDR3: CASSQVLDLRREKLFF
D: -; V: TRBV5-4; size: -; J: TRBJ1-2; DNA: TGTGCCAGCAGCGATGAGGGGCAGGGCTATGGCTACACCTTC; CDR3: CASSDEGQGYGYTF
D: -; V: TRBV5-1; size: -; J: TRBJ1-1; DNA: TGCGCCAGCAGCTTGGTTGTCGGCACGAACACTGAAGCTTTCTTT; CDR3: CASSLVVGTNTEAFF
D: -; V: TRBV2; size: -; J: TRBJ1-5; DNA: TGTGCCAGCAGTGAAGAATATAGCAATCAGCCCCAGCATTTT; CDR3: CASSEEYSNQPQHF
D: -; V: TRBV9; size: -; J: TRBJ2-7; DNA: TGTGCCAGCAGCCCTGGACTGGGGGACGAGCAGTACTTC; CDR3: CASSPGLGDEQYF
D: TRBD2; V: TRBV5-1; size: -; J: TRBJ2-1; DNA: TGCGCCAGCAGCTTGGGTATTAGCGGGGGGGCCCATGAGCAGTTCTTC; CDR3: CASSLGISGGAHEQFF
D: TRBD1; V: TRBV14; size: -; J: TRBJ2-1; DNA: TGTGCCAGCAGCGCCGGGACAGGGTTTTTAAATGAGCAGTTCTTC; CDR3: CASSAGTGFLNEQFF
D: TRBD2; V: TRBV9; size: -; J: TRBJ2-3; DNA: TGTGCCAGCAGCGTGAGACTAGCGGGGGGAACAGATACGCAGTATTTT; CDR3: CASSVRLAGGTDTQYF
D: TRBD1; V: TRBV6-4; size: few; J: TRBJ2-5; DNA: TGTGCCAGCAGTGAGGGGACAGGGGGCGCAGAGACCCAGTACTTC; CDR3: CASSEGTGGAETQYF
D: TRBD1; V: TRBV11-2; size: -; J: TRBJ2-5; DNA: TGTGCCAGCAGCTGGGACAGAAGAGAGACCCAGTACTTC; CDR3: CASSWDRRETQYF
D: -; V: TRBV5-1; size: -; J: TRBJ1-2; DNA: TGCGCCAGCAGCTTGGGAACAGTGACTAACTATGGCTACACCTTC; CDR3: CASSLGTVTNYGYTF
D: -; V: TRBV28; size: -; J: TRBJ1-2; DNA: TGTGCCAGCAGACACTGGGGGCGCGCAAACTATGGCTACACCTTC; CDR3: CASRHWGRANYGYTF
D: -; V: TRBV5-4; size: -; J: TRBJ2-3; DNA: TGTGCCAGCAGCCCTCCGGACCCACGGGATACGCAGTATTTT; CDR3: CASSPPDPRDTQYF
D: -; V: TRBV29-1; size: once; J: TRBJ1-5; DNA: TGCGCATGGGGGGATTACAATCAGCCCCAGCATTTT; CDR3: CAWGDYNQPQHF
D: -; V: TRBV7-2; size: -; J: TRBJ2-7; DNA: TGTGCCAGCAGCATGAGCCACGAGCAGTACTTC; CDR3: CASSMSHEQYF
D: -; V: TRBV5-4; size: -; J: TRBJ2-3; DNA: TGTGCCAGCAGCGCGTCGGGTGGGGCCACAGATACGCAGTATTTT; CDR3: CASSASGGATDTQYF
D: TRBD1; V: TRBV11-2; size: -; J: TRBJ1-1; DNA: TGTGCCAGCAGCCAAGGGACAGACACTGAAGCTTTCTTT; CDR3: CASSQGTDTEAFF
D: TRBD2; V: TRBV5-4; size: -; J: TRBJ2-3; DNA: TGTGCCAGCAGCTGGAAACTAGCGGGGGAATCAGATACGCAGTATTTT; CDR3: CASSWKLAGESDTQYF
D: -; V: TRBV7-8; size: few; J: TRBJ1-3; DNA: TGTGCCAGCAGTCTCGCACCCAGCTCTGGAAACACCATATATTTT; CDR3: CASSLAPSSGNTIYF
D: TRBD1; V: TRBV6-5; size: -; J: TRBJ2-1; DNA: TGTGCCAGCAGTTCTAGAGGGGGCTACTCCTACAATGAGCAGTTCTTC; CDR3: CASSSRGGYSYNEQFF
D: TRBD2; V: TRBV28; size: -; J: TRBJ2-1; DNA: TGTGCCACCGGACTAGCGGGGAACAATGAGCAGTTCTTC; CDR3: CATGLAGNNEQFF
D: -; V: TRBV15; size: -; J: TRBJ2-3; DNA: TGTGCCACCAGCCAACGACAGTACACAGATACGCAGTATTTT; CDR3: CATSQRQYTDTQYF
D: -; V: TRBV6-6; size: -; J: TRBJ2-6; DNA: TGTGCCAGCACCCCCTCTGGGGCCAACGTCCTGACTTTC; CDR3: CASTPSGANVLTF
D: TRBD2; V: TRBV7-2; size: -; J: TRBJ2-5; DNA: TGTGCCAGCAGCTTTTTGCGGGGGGGCCGGGAGACCCAGTACTTC; CDR3: CASSFLRGGRETQYF
D: -; V: TRBV19; size: -; J: TRBJ1-5; DNA: TGTGCCAGTAGTATTGGGGGGAATCAGCCCCAGCATTTT; CDR3: CASSIGGNQPQHF
D: -; V: TRBV6-1; size: few; J: TRBJ1-4; DNA: TGTGCCAGCAGCCCAGGACGGATTAATGAAAAACTGTTTTTT; CDR3: CASSPGRINEKLFF
D: -; V: TRBV1; size: once; J: TRBJ2-3; DNA: TGCACCACGGCGATTAGGTATACGCAGTATTTT; CDR3: CTTAIRYTQYF
D: TRBD2; V: TRBV7-8; size: once; J: TRBJ2-3; DNA: TGTGCCAGCAGCTTACCTCCGGGACTAGAATCAGATACGCAGTATTTT; CDR3: CASSLPPGLESDTQYF
D: -; V: TRBV5-6; size: -; J: TRBJ2-3; DNA: TGTGCCAGCAGCTCCGGGACAACCATCACAGATACGCAGTATTTT; CDR3: CASSSGTTITDTQYF
D: TRBD2; V: TRBV7-2; size: -; J: TRBJ2-2; DNA: TGTGCCAGCAGCTCCCTAGCGGGGGGGCAAGGCGGGGAGCTGTTTTTT; CDR3: CASSSLAGGQGGELFF
D: TRBD1; V: TRBV2; size: -; J: TRBJ1-1; DNA: TGTGCCAGCAGTGAAAGGGACAGAAACACTGAAGCTTTCTTT; CDR3: CASSERDRNTEAFF
D: -; V: TRBV19; size: -; J: TRBJ1-5; DNA: TGTGCCAGTACCATAGGGAGCCAGCCCCAGCATTTT; CDR3: CASTIGSQPQHF
D: -; V: TRBV5-1; size: -; J: TRBJ2-1; DNA: TGCGCCAGCAGCTTGGCGACTTATCCCCAAACGAATGAGCAGTTCTTC; CDR3: CASSLATYPQTNEQFF